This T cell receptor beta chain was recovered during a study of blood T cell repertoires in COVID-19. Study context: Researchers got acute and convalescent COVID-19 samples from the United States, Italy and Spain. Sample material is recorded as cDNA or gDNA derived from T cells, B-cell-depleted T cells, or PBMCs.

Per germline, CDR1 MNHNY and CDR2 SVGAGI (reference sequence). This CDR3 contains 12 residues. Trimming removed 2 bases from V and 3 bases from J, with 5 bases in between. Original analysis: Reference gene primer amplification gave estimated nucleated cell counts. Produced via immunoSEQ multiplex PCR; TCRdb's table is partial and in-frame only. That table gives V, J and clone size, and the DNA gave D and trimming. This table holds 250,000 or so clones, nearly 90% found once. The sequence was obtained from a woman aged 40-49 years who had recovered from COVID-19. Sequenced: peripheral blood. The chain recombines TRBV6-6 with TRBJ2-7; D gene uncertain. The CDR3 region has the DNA TGTGCCAGCAGTTACGTAGACTACGAGCAGTACTTC. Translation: CASSYVDYEQYF.